The clone carrying this T cell receptor (beta chain) turned up a few times. This record belongs to a study of kidney transplant recipient with SARS-CoV-2 infection. V gave up 1 base and J gave up 9 bases, with 17 bases separating them. CDR1 and CDR2 (germline): SGHKS, YYEKEE (reference sequence). The CDR3 is 15 residues long. TCRdb independently ran MiXCR on the reads; one entry per CDR3 protein. The sample contains about 250,000 distinct CDR3 sequences, about 30% of which appear only once. The chain has TRBV5-5 and TRBJ2-1, with D perhaps matching TRBD1 (5 bases). The specimen was a blood sample, collected at baseline and between days 110 and 120 from a kidney transplant recipient. The receptor was isolated from a male patient aged 25-45 years who had COVID-19 and was a kidney transplant recipient. The graft donor may be the source of some T cells. The CDR3 region is CASSLKQGAPSEQFF. DNA for the CDR3: TGTGCCAGCAGCTTGAAGCAGGGTGCCCCCAGTGAGCAGTTCTTC. The whole variable domain, remainder taken from reference TRBV5-5 and TRBJ2-1, is DAGVTQSPTHLIKTRGQQVTLRCSPISGHKSVSWYQQVLGQGPQFIFQYYEKEERGRGNFPDRFSARQFPNYSSELNVNALLLGDSALYLCASSLKQGAPSEQFFGPGTRLTVL.